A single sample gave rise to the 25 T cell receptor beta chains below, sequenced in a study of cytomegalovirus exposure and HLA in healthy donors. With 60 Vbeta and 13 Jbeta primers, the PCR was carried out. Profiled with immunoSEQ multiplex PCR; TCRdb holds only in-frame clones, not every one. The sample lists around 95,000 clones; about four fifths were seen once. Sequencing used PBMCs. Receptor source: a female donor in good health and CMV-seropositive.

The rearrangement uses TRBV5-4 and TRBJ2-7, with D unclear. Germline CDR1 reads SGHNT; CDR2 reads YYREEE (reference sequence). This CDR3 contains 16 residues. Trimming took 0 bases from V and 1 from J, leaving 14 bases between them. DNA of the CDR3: TGTGCCAGCAGCTTGGCAAGGCTAGGCCAGTCCTACGAGCAGTACTTC. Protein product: CASSLARLGQSYEQYF.

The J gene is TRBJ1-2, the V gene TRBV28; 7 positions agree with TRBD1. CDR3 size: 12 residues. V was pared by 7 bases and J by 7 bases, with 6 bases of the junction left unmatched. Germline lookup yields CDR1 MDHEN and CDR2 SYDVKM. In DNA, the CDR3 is TGTGCCAGCAATGTACAGGGGCCTGGCTACACCTTC. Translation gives CASNVQGPGYTF.

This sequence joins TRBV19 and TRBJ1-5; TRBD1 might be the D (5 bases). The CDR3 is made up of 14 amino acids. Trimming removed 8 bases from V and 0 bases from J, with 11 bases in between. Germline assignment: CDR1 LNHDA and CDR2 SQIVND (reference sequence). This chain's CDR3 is CASLDTYSNQPQHF. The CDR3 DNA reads TGTGCCAGTTTGGACACTTATAGCAATCAGCCCCAGCATTTT. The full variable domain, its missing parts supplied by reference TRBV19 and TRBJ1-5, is DGGITQSPKYLFRKEGQNVTLSCEQNLNHDAMYWYRQDPGQGLRLIYYSQIVNDFQKGDIAEGYSVSREKKESFPLTVTSAQKNPTAFYLCASLDTYSNQPQHFGDGTRLSIL.

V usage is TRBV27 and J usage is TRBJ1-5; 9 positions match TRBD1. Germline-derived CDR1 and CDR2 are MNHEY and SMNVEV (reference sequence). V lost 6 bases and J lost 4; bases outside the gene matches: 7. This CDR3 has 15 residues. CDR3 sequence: CASRINRGPNQPQHF. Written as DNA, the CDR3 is TGTGCCAGCAGGATTAACAGGGGGCCAAATCAGCCCCAGCATTTT.

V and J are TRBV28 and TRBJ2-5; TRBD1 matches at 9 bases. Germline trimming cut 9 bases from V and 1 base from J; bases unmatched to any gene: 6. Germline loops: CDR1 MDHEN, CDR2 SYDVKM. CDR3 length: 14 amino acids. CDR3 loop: CASAGTGSQETQYF. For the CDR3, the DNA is TGTGCCAGTGCCGGGACAGGGTCCCAAGAGACCCAGTACTTC.

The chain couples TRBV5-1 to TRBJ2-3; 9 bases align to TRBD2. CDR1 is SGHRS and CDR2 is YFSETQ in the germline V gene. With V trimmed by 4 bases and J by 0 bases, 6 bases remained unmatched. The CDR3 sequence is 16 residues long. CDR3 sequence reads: CASSISSGMSTDTQYF. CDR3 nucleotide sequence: TGCGCCAGCAGCATATCTAGCGGGATGAGCACAGATACGCAGTATTTT.

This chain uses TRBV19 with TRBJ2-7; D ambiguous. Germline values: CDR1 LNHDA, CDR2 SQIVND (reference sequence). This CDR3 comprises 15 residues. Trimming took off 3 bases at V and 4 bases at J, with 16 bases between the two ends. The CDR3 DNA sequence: TGTGCCAGTAGTATCGTGTTCGGCGGAATTTACGAGCAGTACTTC. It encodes CASSIVFGGIYEQYF. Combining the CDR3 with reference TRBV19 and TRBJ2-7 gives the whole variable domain DGGITQSPKYLFRKEGQNVTLSCEQNLNHDAMYWYRQDPGQGLRLIYYSQIVNDFQKGDIAEGYSVSREKKESFPLTVTSAQKNPTAFYLCASSIVFGGIYEQYFGPGTRLTVT.

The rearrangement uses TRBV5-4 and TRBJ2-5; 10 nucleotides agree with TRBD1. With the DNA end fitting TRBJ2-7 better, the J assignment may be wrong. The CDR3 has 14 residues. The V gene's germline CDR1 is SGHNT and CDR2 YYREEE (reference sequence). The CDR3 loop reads CASSKGQGYYEQYF. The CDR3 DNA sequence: TGTGCCAGCAGCAAGGGACAGGGGTACTACGAGCAGTACTTC.

CDR3 amino acids: CALYAGAGEQYF. The CDR3 bases are TGTGCCCTCTACGCGGGAGCCGGCGAGCAGTACTTC. This rearrangement joins TRBV2 to TRBJ2-7; TRBD2 matches at 7 bases. The CDR3 spans 12 residues. Germline V gene data show CDR1 as SNHLY and CDR2 as FYNNEI. V shed 11 bases and J 6 bases; nucleotides not matched to a gene: 10.

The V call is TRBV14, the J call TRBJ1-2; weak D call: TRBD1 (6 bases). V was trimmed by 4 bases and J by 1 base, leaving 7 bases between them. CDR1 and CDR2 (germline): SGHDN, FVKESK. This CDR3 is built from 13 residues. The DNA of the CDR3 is TGTGCCAGCAGCCCAGGGGTTAACTATGGCTACACCTTC. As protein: CASSPGVNYGYTF.

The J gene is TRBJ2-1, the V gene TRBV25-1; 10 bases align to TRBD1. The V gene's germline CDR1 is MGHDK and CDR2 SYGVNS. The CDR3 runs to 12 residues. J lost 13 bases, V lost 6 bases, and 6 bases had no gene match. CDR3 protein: CASSRGTGAQFF. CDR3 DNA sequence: TGTGCCAGCAGCCGCGGGACAGGGGCACAGTTCTTC.

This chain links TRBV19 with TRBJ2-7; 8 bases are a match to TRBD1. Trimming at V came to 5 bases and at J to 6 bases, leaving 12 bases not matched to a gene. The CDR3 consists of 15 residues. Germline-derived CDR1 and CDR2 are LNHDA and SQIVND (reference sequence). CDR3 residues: CASSLRTGRLGEQYF. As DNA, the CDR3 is TGTGCCAGTAGTTTACGGACAGGGCGTTTGGGCGAGCAGTACTTC.

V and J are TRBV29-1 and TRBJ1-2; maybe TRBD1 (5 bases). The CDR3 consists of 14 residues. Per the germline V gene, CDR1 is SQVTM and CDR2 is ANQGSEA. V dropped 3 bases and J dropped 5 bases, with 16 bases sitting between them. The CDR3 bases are TGCAGCGTTGAGTCAGGACACGATTTTTATGGCTACACCTTC. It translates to CSVESGHDFYGYTF.

CDR3 loop: CASSLGTSHYEQYF. CDR3 nucleotides: TGTGCCAGCAGCTTAGGGACATCTCACTACGAGCAGTACTTC. This sequence joins TRBV7-2 and TRBJ2-7, with D perhaps TRBD1 (5 bases). CDR1 is SGHTA and CDR2 is FQGNSA in the germline V gene. V was clipped by 1 base and J by 3 bases, with 10 bases between them. The CDR3 covers 14 residues.

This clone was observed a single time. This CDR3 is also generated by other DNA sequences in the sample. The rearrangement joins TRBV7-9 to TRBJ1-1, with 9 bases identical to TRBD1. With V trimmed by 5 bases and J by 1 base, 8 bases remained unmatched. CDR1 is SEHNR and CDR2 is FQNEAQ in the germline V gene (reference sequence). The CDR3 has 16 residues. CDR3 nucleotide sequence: TGTGCCAGCAGCCCGAGGACAGGGGTGAGGAACACTGAAGCTTTCTTT. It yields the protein CASSPRTGVRNTEAFF. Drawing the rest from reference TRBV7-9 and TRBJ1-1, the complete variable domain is DTGVSQNPRHKITKRGQNVTFRCDPISEHNRLYWYRQTLGQGPEFLTYFQNEAQLEKSRLLSDRFSAERPKGSFSTLEIQRTEQGDSAMYLCASSPRTGVRNTEAFFGQGTRLTVV.

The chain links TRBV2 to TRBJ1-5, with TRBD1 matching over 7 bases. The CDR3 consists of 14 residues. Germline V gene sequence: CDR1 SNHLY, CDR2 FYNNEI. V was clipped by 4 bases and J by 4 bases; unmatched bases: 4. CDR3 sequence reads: CASSGQGSNQPQHF. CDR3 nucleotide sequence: TGTGCCAGCAGTGGACAGGGAAGTAATCAGCCCCAGCATTTT. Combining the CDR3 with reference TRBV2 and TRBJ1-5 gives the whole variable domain EPEVTQTPSHQVTQMGQEVILRCVPISNHLYFYWYRQILGQKVEFLVSFYNNEISEKSEIFDDQFSVERPDGSNFTLKIRSTKLEDSAMYFCASSGQGSNQPQHFGDGTRLSIL.

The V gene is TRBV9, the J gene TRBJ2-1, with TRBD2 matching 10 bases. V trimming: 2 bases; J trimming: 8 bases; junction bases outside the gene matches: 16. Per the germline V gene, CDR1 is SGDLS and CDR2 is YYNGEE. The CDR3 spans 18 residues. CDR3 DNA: TGTGCCAGCAGCGTCCTCCAGGGTTCAGCGGGAGGGGTCCATGAGCAGTTCTTC. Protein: CASSVLQGSAGGVHEQFF.

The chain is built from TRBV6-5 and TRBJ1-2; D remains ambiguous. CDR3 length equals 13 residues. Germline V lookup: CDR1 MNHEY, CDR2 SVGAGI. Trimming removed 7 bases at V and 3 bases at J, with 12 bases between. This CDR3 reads CASTSSPDYGYTF. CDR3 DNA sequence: TGTGCCAGCACGTCTTCTCCGGACTATGGCTACACCTTC.

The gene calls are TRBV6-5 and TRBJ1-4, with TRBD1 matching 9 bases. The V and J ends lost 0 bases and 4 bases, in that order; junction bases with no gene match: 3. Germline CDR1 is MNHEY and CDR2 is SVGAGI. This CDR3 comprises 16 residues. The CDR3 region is CASSYSTDRGNEKLFF. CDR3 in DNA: TGTGCCAGCAGTTACTCGACGGACAGGGGTAATGAAAAACTGTTTTTT.

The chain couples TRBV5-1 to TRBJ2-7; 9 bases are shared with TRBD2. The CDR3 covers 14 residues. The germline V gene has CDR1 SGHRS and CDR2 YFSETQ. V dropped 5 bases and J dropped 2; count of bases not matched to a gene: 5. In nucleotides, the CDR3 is TGCGCCAGCAGTGAGACTAGCGGAACCTACGAGCAGTACTTC. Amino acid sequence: CASSETSGTYEQYF. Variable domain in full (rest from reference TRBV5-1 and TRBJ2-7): KAGVTQTPRYLIKTRGQQVTLSCSPISGHRSVSWYQQTPGQGLQFLFEYFSETQRNKGNFPGRFSGRQFSNSRSEMNVSTLELGDSALYLCASSETSGTYEQYFGPGTRLTVT.

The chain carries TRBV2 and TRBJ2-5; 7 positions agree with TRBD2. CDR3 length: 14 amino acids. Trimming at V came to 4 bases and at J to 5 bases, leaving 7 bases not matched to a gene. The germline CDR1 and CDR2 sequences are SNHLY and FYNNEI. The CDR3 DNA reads TGTGCCAGCAGTGGGTCGGGGAGGGCGGAGACCCAGTACTTC. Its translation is CASSGSGRAETQYF. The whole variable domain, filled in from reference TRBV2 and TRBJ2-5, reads EPEVTQTPSHQVTQMGQEVILRCVPISNHLYFYWYRQILGQKVEFLVSFYNNEISEKSEIFDDQFSVERPDGSNFTLKIRSTKLEDSAMYFCASSGSGRAETQYFGPGTRLLVL.

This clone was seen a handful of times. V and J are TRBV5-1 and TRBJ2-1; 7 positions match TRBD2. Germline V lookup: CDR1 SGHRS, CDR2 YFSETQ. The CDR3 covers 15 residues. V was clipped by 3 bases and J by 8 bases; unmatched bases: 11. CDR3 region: CASSSLAGRDHEQFF. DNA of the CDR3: TGCGCCAGCAGCTCCCTCGCTGGGAGGGACCATGAGCAGTTCTTC. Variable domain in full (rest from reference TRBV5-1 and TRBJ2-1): KAGVTQTPRYLIKTRGQQVTLSCSPISGHRSVSWYQQTPGQGLQFLFEYFSETQRNKGNFPGRFSGRQFSNSRSEMNVSTLELGDSALYLCASSSLAGRDHEQFFGPGTRLTVL.

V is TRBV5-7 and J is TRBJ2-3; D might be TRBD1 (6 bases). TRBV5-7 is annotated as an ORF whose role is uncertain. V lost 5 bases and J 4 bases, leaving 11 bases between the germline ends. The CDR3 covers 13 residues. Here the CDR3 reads CASSWNRADTQYF. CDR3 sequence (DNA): TGTGCCAGCAGTTGGAACAGGGCAGATACGCAGTATTTT.

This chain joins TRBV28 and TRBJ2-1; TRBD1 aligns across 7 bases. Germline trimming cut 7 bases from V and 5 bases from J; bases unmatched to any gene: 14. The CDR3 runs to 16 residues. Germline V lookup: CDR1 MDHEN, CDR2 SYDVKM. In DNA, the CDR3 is TGTGCCAGCAAACTTACCGGGACAGCAAAAGACAATGAGCAGTTCTTC. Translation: CASKLTGTAKDNEQFF.

The CDR3 protein is CASRSTGTGYTF. The CDR3 nucleotides read TGTGCCAGCAGGAGTACAGGGACCGGCTACACCTTC. The chain is built from TRBV27 and TRBJ1-2; D may be TRBD1 (6 bases). The V end was cut by 6 bases, the J end by 8 bases, with 13 bases between. CDR1 and CDR2 (germline): MNHEY, SMNVEV (reference sequence). CDR3 size: 12 residues.